This TCR beta chain was retrieved from a study of cytomegalovirus exposure and HLA in healthy donors. CDR1 is SGHRS, CDR2 YFSETQ, per germline. The CDR3 spans 18 residues. V lost 0 bases to trimming and J lost 2 bases; unmatched junction nucleotides: 11. 60 Vbeta and 13 Jbeta primers were used in PCR. Method: immunoSEQ multiplex PCR; TCRdb's copy keeps in-frame clones and lacks some. This table has approximately 300,000 clones, about 80% appearing once. This clone was found a few times. This chain connects TRBV5-1 to TRBJ2-7; 10 nucleotides agree with TRBD2. The material sequenced was PBMCs. The origin of this receptor is a girl aged 2-9 years in good health and CMV-seronegative. The CDR3 region is CASSLAPLAGLYTYEQYF. CDR3 DNA sequence: TGCGCCAGCAGCTTGGCCCCACTAGCGGGATTGTATACCTACGAGCAGTACTTC.